The T cell receptor beta chain described here comes from a study of shared T cell receptors in the human thymus. This CDR3 spans 12 amino acids. Germline V gives CDR1 SGHDT, CDR2 YYEEEE. The V and J ends lost 3 bases and 7 bases, in that order; junction bases with no gene match: 3. Clones were sequenced by immunoSEQ multiplex PCR, and TCRdb holds only the in-frame ones, with some missing. This repertoire shows approximately 730,000 clones, roughly 85% found once; its top ten account for roughly 0.01%. Separately, the same data were catalogued under a study of human thymus T cells. That paper states: Within thymic and blood repertoires, V and J gene usage appeared to be biased. Related research examined unrelated individuals and reported that their thymic repertoires overlapped highly.

This clonotype was sampled from a girl under three years old with a congenital heart defect. The chain combines TRBV5-6 with TRBJ2-7; 8 bases agree with TRBD1. Sequencing was done on a sample of thymocytes. The CDR3 here is CASSSTGDEQYF. The CDR3 nucleotides read TGTGCCAGCAGCTCGACAGGGGATGAGCAGTACTTC. Complete variable domain (other parts from reference TRBV5-6 and TRBJ2-7): DAGVTQSPTHLIKTRGQQVTLRCSPKSGHDTVSWYQQALGQGPQFIFQYYEEEERQRGNFPDRFSGHQFPNYSSELNVNALLLGDSALYLCASSSTGDEQYFGPGTRLTVT.